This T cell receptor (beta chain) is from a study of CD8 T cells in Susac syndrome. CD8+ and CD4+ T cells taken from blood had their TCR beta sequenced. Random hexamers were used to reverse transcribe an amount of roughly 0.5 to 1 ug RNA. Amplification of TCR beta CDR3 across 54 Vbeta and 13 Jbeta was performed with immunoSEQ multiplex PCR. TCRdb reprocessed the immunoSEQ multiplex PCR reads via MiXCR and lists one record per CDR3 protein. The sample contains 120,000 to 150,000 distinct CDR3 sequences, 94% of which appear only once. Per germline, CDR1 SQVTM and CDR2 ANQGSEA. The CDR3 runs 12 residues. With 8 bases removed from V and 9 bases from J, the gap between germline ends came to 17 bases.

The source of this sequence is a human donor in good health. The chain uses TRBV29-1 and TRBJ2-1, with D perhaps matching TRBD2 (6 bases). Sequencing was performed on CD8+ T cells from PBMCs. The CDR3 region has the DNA TGCAGCACCGTAGGGACTCGAGGTGAGCAGTTCTTC. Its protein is CSTVGTRGEQFF.